Listed below are T cell receptor beta chains from one sample, sequenced in a study of T cell responses to AZD1222 COVID-19 vaccine. Assay: immunoSEQ multiplex PCR; the TCRdb copy retains only in-frame clones and omits some. The sample has under 150,000 clones, about 92% seen once. The specimen comprised peripheral blood, sampled on day 0 of AZD1222 vaccination. The receptors derive from an adult in good health. Both conserved end residues are part of each CDR3. The order of the fields is J gene, D gene, V gene, clone size, CDR3 protein, CDR3 DNA. The D gene is left open where the match is weak. The size of a clone is reported for some rows only, either as once, few or many, or as a class for expanded clones.

TRBJ1-2	.	TRBV29-1	.	CSVLGRGYTF	TGCAGCGTTCTGGGGAGAGGCTACACCTTC
TRBJ2-1	TRBD2	TRBV9	.	CASSSRGSAGVPNEQFF	TGTGCCAGCAGCTCAAGGGGTTCAGCGGGAGTCCCCAATGAGCAGTTCTTC
TRBJ2-5	TRBD2	TRBV9	.	CASSVAYGGRAGEETQYF	TGTGCCAGCAGCGTAGCTTATGGCGGGAGGGCCGGGGAAGAGACCCAGTACTTC
TRBJ2-5	TRBD2	TRBV7-8	.	CASSLGLAGRFQETQYF	TGTGCCAGCAGCTTAGGACTAGCGGGGAGGTTCCAAGAGACCCAGTACTTC
TRBJ1-2	.	TRBV5-6	.	CASSSSLNPYGYTF	TGTGCCAGCAGCTCGTCCCTGAATCCCTATGGCTACACCTTC
TRBJ2-7	.	TRBV4-2	.	CASSQDSTRQTDYEQYF	TGTGCCAGCAGCCAAGACAGTACAAGACAGACAGACTACGAGCAGTACTTC
TRBJ2-1	.	TRBV5-1	.	CASSLGTNNEQFF	TGCGCCAGCAGCTTGGGTACGAATAATGAGCAGTTCTTC
TRBJ1-6	.	TRBV6-2/TRBV6-3	.	CASSNGGLGLSLHF	TGTGCCAGCAGTAACGGGGGACTGGGACTGTCCCTCCACTTT
TRBJ2-2	.	TRBV10-3	.	CAIGGLEATGELFF	TGTGCCATCGGGGGGTTAGAGGCCACCGGGGAGCTGTTTTTT
TRBJ2-5	.	TRBV5-1	.	CASSWISTGDQETQYF	TGCGCCAGCAGCTGGATATCGACAGGCGACCAAGAGACCCAGTACTTC
TRBJ1-5	.	TRBV19	.	CASSIRGYQPQHF	TGTGCCAGTAGTATACGGGGGTATCAGCCCCAGCATTTT
TRBJ2-7	.	TRBV15	.	CATSRDPGLESSYEQYF	TGTGCCACCAGCAGAGATCCGGGTCTAGAAAGCTCCTACGAGCAGTACTTC
TRBJ2-7	.	TRBV29-1	once	CSVEDTNSYEQYF	TGCAGCGTTGAGGACACCAACTCCTACGAGCAGTACTTC
TRBJ2-7	.	TRBV18	.	CASSSREIGLEQYF	TGTGCCAGCTCATCCCGCGAAATCGGGCTCGAGCAGTACTTC
TRBJ1-5	.	TRBV7-9	.	CASSLGNQPQHF	TGTGCCAGCAGCTTGGGAAATCAGCCCCAGCATTTT
TRBJ2-7	.	TRBV5-1	.	CASSLGQRATYEQYF	TGCGCCAGCAGCTTGGGTCAGCGGGCAACCTACGAGCAGTACTTC
TRBJ1-3	TRBD1	TRBV11-2	.	CASSPWGDRGPGNTIYF	TGTGCCAGCAGCCCTTGGGGGGACAGGGGGCCTGGAAACACCATATATTTT